The clone carrying this T cell receptor beta chain was picked up one time. Its antigen is unknown. An end of the junction does not agree with germline; a read error may underlie this. The second PCR ran about 6 to 12 cycles with a sample-barcoded 5' primer and J-beta primers. TCRdb reprocessed the 5' RACE reads via MiXCR and lists one record per CDR3 protein. The sample has 600,000 to 850,000 distinct CDR3 sequences; around 46% are singletons. The source of the sample is a study of blood T cells in healthy people across ages. Findings of the study overall: The study found more naive CD4+ cells and higher diversity in long-lived than aged donors. Since the PBMCs were unsorted, naive and antigen-experienced cells could not be conclusively compared.

Every donor provided roughly 10 milliliters of peripheral blood. Samples each had at least 5 micrograms of total RNA extracted. Germline CDR1 and CDR2: SGHVS and FQNEAQ. The CDR3 extends over 15 amino acids. The receptor was isolated from a woman aged 55-69 years in good health. Sample: blood. The chain has TRBV7-8 and TRBJ2-7, with no clear D. In nucleotides, the CDR3 is TGTGACAGCAGCTTAGCAGGTGGAAGCTCCTACGAGCAGTACTTC. This sequence encodes CDSSLAGGSSYEQYF. The entire variable domain, with the rest obtained from reference TRBV7-8 and TRBJ2-7, is as follows: GAGVSQSPRYKVAKRGQDVALRCDPISGHVSLFWYQQALGQGPEFLTYFQNEAQLDKSGLPSDRFFAERPEGSVSTLKIQRTQQEDSAVYLCDSSLAGGSSYEQYFGPGTRLTVT.